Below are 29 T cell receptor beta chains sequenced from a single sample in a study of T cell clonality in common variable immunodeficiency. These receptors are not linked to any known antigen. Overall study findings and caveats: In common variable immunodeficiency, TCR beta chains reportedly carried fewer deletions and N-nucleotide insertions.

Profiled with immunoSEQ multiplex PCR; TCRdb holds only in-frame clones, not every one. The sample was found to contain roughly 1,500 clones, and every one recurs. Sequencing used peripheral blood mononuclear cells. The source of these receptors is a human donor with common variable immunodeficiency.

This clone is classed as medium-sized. The chain's CDR3 is CASSPGLAGTQYF. The sequenced CDR3 bases are TGTGCCAGCAGCCCGGGACTAGCGGGGACC. This sequence joins TRBV5-4 and TRBJ2-5, with 12 positions matching TRBD2. The read ends 3 residues before the CDR3 terminus; that terminus is restored from the germline J gene. CDR1 and CDR2 (germline): SGHNT, YYREEE (reference sequence). Trimming cost V 4 bases and J 7 bases; bases outside gene matches: 2. This CDR3 spans 13 amino acids. The full variable domain, in which reference TRBV5-4 and TRBJ2-5 provide the parts outside the CDR3, is ETGVTQSPTHLIKTRGQQVTLRCSSQSGHNTVSWYQQALGQGPQFIFQYYREEENGRGNFPPRFSGLQFPNYSSELNVNALELDDSALYLCASSPGLAGTQYFGPGTRLLVL.

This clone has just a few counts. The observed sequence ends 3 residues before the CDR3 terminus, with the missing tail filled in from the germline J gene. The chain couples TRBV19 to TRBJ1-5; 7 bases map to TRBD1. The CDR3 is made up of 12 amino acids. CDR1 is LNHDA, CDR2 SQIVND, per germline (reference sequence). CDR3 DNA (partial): TGTGCCAGTAGCCCGACAGGGCGTCCC. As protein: CASSPTGRP. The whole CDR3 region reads CASSPTGRPQHF.

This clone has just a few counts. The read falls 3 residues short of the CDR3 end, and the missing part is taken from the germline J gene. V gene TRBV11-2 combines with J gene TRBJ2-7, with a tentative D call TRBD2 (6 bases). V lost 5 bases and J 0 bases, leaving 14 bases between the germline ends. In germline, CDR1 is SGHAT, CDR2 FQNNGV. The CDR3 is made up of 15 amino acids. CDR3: CASSPLVGGSYEQYF. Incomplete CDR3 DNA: TGTGCCAGCAGCCCCCTCGTCGGGGGCTCCTACGAG.

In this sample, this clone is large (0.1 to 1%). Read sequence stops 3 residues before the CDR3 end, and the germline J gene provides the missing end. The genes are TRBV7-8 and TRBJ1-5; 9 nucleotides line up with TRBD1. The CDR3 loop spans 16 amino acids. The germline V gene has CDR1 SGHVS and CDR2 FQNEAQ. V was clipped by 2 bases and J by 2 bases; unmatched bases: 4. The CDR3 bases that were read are TGTGCCAGCAGCTTAATGGACAGGGGAGGCAATCAGCCC. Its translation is CASSLMDRGGNQP. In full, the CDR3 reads CASSLMDRGGNQPQHF.

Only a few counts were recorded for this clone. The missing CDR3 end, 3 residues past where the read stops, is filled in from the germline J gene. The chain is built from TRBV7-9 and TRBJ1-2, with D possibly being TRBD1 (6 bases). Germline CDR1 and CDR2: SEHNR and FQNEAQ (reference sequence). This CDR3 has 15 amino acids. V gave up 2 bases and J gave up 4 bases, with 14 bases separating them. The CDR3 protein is CASSLIPQGSYGYTF. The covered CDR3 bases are TGTGCCAGCAGCTTAATCCCACAGGGTTCCTATGGC.

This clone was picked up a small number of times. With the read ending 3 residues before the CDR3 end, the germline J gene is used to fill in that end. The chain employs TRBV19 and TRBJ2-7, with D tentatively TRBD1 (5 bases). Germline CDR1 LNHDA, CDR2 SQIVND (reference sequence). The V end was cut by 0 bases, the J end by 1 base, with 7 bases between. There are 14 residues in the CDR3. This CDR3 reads CASSIEPGSYEQYF. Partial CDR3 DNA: TGTGCCAGTAGTATAGAGCCAGGGTCCTACGAG.

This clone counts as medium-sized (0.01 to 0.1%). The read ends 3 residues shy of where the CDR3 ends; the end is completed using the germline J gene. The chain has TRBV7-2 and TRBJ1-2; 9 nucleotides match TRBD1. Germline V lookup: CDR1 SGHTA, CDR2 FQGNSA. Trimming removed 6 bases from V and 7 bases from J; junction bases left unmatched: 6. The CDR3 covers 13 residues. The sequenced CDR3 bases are TGTGCCAGCAGATCCGGGACAGGGCGTGGC. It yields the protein CASRSGTGRG. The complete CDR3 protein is CASRSGTGRGYTF.

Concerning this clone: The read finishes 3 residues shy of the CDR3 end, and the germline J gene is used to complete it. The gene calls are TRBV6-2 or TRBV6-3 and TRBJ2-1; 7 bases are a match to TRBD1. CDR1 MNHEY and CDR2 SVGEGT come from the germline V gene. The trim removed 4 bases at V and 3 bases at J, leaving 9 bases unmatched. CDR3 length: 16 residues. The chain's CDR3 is CASSLTRTGDYNEQFF. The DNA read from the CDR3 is TGTGCCAGCAGTTTAACCCGGACAGGTGACTACAATGAG.

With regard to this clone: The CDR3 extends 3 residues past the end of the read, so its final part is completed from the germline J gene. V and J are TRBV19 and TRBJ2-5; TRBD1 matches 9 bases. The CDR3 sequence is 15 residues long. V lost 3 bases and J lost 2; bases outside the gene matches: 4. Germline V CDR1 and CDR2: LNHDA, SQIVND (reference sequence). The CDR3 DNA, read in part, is TGTGCCAGTAGTATGGGACAGGGTCCACAAGAGACC. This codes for CASSMGQGPQET. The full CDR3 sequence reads CASSMGQGPQETQYF. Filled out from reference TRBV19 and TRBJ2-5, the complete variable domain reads DGGITQSPKYLFRKEGQNVTLSCEQNLNHDAMYWYRQDPGQGLRLIYYSQIVNDFQKGDIAEGYSVSREKKESFPLTVTSAQKNPTAFYLCASSMGQGPQETQYFGPGTRLLVL.

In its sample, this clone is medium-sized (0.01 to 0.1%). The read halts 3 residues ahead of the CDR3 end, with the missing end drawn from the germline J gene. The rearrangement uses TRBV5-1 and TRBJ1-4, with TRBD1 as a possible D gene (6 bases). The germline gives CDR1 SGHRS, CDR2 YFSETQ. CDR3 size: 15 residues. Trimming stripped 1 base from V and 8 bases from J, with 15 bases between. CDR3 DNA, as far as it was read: TGCGCCAGCAGCTTGAGTGCGGGACAAGCGGAAAAA. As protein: CASSLSAGQAEK. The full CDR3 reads CASSLSAGQAEKLFF.

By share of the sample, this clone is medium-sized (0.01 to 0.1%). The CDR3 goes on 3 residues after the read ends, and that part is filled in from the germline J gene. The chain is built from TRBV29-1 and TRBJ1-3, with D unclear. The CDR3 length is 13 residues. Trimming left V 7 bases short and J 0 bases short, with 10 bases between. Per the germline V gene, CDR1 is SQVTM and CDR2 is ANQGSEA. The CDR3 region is CSARRGSGNTIYF. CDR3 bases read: TGCAGCGCTCGTCGGGGCTCTGGAAACACC.

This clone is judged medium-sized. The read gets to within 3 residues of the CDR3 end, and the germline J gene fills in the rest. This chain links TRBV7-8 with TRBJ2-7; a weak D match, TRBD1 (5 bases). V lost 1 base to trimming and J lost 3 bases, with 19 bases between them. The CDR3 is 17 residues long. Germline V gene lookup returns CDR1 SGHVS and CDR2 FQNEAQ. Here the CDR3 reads CASSLDITGPEGYEQYF. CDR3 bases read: TGTGCCAGCAGCTTAGATATTACAGGACCAGAAGGCTACGAG. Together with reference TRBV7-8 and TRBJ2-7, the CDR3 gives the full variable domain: GAGVSQSPRYKVAKRGQDVALRCDPISGHVSLFWYQQALGQGPEFLTYFQNEAQLDKSGLPSDRFFAERPEGSVSTLKIQRTQQEDSAVYLCASSLDITGPEGYEQYFGPGTRLTVT.

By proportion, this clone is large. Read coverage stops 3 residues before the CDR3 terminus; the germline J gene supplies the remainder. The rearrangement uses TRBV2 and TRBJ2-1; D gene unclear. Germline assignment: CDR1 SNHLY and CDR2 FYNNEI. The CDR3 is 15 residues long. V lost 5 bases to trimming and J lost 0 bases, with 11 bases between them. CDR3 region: CASSPGKPSYNEQFF. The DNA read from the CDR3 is TGTGCCAGCAGTCCTGGCAAACCCTCCTACAATGAG.

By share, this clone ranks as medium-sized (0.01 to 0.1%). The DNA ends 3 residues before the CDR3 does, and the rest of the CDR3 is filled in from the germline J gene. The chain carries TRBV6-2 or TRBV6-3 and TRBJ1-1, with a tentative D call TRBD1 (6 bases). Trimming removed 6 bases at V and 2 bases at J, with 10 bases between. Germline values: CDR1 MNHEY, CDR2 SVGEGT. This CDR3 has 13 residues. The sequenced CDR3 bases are TGTGCCAGCAGCACAGGGTATAACACTGAA. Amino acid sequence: CASSTGYNTE. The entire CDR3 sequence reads CASSTGYNTEAFF.

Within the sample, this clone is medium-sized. The CDR3 DNA, read in part, is TGCGCCAGCAGCCAAGATTTTAGGGGAACCGGGGAG. It encodes CASSQDFRGTGE. The complete CDR3 protein is CASSQDFRGTGELFF. The rearrangement uses TRBV4-1 and TRBJ2-2, with a possible D match to TRBD1 (5 bases). The read terminates 3 residues ahead of where the CDR3 ends, so the germline J gene completes it. Germline V gene sequence: CDR1 MGHRA, CDR2 YSYEKL. Trimming left V 0 bases short and J 5 bases short, with 10 bases between. The CDR3 has 15 amino acids.

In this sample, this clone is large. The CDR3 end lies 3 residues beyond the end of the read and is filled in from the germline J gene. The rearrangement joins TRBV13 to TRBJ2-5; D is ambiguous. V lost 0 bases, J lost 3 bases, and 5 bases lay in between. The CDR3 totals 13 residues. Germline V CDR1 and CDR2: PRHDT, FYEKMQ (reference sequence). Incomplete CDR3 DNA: TGTGCCAGCAGCTTAGGGCGAGAAGAGACC. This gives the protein CASSLGREET. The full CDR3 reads CASSLGREETQYF.

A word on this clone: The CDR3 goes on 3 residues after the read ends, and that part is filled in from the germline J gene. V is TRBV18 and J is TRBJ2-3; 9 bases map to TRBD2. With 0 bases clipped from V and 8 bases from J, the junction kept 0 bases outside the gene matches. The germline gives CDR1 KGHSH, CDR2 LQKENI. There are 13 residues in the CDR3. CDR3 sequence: CASSPPSGGTQYF. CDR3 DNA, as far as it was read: TGTGCCAGCTCACCACCTAGCGGGGGTACG.

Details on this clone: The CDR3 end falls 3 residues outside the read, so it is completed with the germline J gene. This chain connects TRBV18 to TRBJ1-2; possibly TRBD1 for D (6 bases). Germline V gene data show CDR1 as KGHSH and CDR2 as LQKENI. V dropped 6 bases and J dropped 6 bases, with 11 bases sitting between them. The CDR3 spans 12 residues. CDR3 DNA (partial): TGTGCCAGCTCTACGAACAGGGATGGC. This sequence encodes CASSTNRDG. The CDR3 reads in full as CASSTNRDGYTF.

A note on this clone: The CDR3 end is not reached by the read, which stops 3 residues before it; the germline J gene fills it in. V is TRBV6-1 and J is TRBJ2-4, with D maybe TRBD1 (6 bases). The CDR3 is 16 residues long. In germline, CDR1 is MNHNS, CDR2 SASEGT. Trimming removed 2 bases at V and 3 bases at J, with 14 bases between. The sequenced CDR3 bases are TGTGCCAGCAGTGAAAGGAGTGGGGGCAGCAAAAACATT. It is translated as CASSERSGGSKNI. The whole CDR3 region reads CASSERSGGSKNIQYF.

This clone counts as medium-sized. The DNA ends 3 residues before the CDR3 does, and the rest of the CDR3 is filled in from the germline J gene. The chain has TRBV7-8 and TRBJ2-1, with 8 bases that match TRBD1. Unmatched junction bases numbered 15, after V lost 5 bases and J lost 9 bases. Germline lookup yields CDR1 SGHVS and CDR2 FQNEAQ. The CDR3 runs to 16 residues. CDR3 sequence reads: CASSLMLNRGLSEQFF. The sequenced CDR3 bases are TGTGCCAGCAGCCTTATGCTGAACAGGGGGTTAAGTGAG.

This CDR3 reads CASSRTGGIEETQYF. The CDR3 bases that were read are TGTGCCAGCAGCAGAACAGGGGGAATTGAAGAGACC. The V call is TRBV7-8, the J call TRBJ2-5; 8 bases line up with TRBD1. The observed sequence ends 3 residues before the CDR3 terminus, with the missing tail filled in from the germline J gene. Trimming cost V 5 bases and J 3 bases; bases outside gene matches: 8. Germline V gives CDR1 SGHVS, CDR2 FQNEAQ. This CDR3 is 15 amino acids long. Drawing the rest from reference TRBV7-8 and TRBJ2-5, the complete variable domain is GAGVSQSPRYKVAKRGQDVALRCDPISGHVSLFWYQQALGQGPEFLTYFQNEAQLDKSGLPSDRFFAERPEGSVSTLKIQRTQQEDSAVYLCASSRTGGIEETQYFGPGTRLLVL.

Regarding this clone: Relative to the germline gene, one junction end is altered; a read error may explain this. The sequenced CDR3 bases are TGTTCCAGCAGCATTTCGAGGGGTGGAAAA. Protein product: CSSSISRGGK. The complete CDR3 sequence is CSSSISRGGKLFF. The genes are TRBV7-9 and TRBJ1-4, with D possibly matching TRBD1 (5 bases). The CDR3 is cut off 3 residues early in the read; its end comes from the germline J gene. Germline V gene data show CDR1 as SEHNR and CDR2 as FQNEAQ (reference sequence). CDR3 length: 13 residues.

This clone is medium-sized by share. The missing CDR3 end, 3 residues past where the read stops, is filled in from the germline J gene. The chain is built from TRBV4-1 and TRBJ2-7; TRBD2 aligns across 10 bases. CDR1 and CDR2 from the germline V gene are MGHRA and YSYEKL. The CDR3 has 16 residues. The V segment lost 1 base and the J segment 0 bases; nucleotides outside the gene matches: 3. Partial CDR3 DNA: TGCGCCAGCAGCCAAGTGGCTAGCGGGAGCTCCTACGAG. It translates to CASSQVASGSSYE. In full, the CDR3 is CASSQVASGSSYEQYF.

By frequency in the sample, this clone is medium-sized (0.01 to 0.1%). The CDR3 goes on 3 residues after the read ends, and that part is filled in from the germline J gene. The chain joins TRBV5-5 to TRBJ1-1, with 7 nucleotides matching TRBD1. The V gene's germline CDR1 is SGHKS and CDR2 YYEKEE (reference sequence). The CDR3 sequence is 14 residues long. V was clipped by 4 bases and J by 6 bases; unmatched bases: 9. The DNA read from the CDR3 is TGTGCCAGCAGCGAGACAGGGTCGGGCGCTGAA. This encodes CASSETGSGAE. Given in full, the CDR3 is CASSETGSGAEAFF. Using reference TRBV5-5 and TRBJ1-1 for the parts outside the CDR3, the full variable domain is DAGVTQSPTHLIKTRGQQVTLRCSPISGHKSVSWYQQVLGQGPQFIFQYYEKEERGRGNFPDRFSARQFPNYSSELNVNALLLGDSALYLCASSETGSGAEAFFGQGTRLTVV.

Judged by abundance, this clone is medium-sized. This CDR3 reads CASSSTGNPVTLHF. The CDR3 DNA, read in part, is TGTGCCAGCAGCTCGACAGGGAATCCCGTCACC. This rearrangement joins TRBV5-6 to TRBJ1-6, with 7 nucleotides matching TRBD1. With the read ending 3 residues before the CDR3 end, the germline J gene is used to fill in that end. CDR1 is SGHDT, CDR2 YYEEEE, per germline. The CDR3 spans 14 residues.

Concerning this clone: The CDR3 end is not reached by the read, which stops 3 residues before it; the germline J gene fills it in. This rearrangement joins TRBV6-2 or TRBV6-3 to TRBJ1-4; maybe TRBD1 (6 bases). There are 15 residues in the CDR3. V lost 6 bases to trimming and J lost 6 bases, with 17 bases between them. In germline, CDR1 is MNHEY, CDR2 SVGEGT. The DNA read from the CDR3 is TGTGCCAGCAGCAGGACAGTCCCGCTATATGAAAAA. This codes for CASSRTVPLYEK. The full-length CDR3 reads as CASSRTVPLYEKLFF.

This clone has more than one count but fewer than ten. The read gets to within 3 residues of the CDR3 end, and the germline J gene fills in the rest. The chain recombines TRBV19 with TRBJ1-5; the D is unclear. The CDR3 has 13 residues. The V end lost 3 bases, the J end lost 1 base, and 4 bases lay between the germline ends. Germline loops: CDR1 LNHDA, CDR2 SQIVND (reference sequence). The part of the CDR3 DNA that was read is TGTGCCAGTAGTATTAAAAGCAATCAGCCC. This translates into CASSIKSNQP. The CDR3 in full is CASSIKSNQPQHF. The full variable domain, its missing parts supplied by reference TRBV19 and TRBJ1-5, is DGGITQSPKYLFRKEGQNVTLSCEQNLNHDAMYWYRQDPGQGLRLIYYSQIVNDFQKGDIAEGYSVSREKKESFPLTVTSAQKNPTAFYLCASSIKSNQPQHFGDGTRLSIL.

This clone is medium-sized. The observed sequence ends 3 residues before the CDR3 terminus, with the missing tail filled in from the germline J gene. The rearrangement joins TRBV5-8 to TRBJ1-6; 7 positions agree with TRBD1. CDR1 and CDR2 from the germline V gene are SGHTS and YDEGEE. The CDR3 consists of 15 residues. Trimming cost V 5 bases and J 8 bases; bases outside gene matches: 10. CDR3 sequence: CASRLDRSSYSPLHF. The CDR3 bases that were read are TGTGCCAGCAGACTGGACAGGAGTTCGTATTCACCC.

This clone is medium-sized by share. CDR3 sequence reads: CAWSVRDRGIYEQYF. The sequenced part of the CDR3 DNA is TGTGCCTGGAGTGTACGGGACAGGGGCATCTACGAG. The chain links TRBV30 to TRBJ2-7, with 10 nucleotides matching TRBD1. The missing CDR3 end, 3 residues past where the read stops, is filled in from the germline J gene. With V trimmed by 0 bases and J by 3 bases, 5 bases remained unmatched. The CDR3 length is 15 residues. The germline gives CDR1 GTSNPN, CDR2 SVGIG (reference sequence).